The 21 T cell receptor beta chains presented below share a single source sample, sequenced in a study of cytomegalovirus exposure and HLA in healthy donors. 60 Vbeta and 13 Jbeta primers were used in PCR. Profiled with immunoSEQ multiplex PCR; TCRdb holds only in-frame clones, not every one. The table shows 100,000 to 120,000 clones, with around 80% occurring only once. Sequencing input: PBMCs. These TCRs come from a man younger than 40 in good health and CMV-seropositive.

V is TRBV10-3 and J is TRBJ2-5, with 9 nucleotides matching TRBD2. Judging by the DNA end, TRBJ2-7 fits better; the J call may be wrong. The CDR3 is made up of 15 amino acids. Per the germline V gene, CDR1 is ENHRY and CDR2 is SYGVKD. The CDR3 DNA is TGTGCCATCAGTGACCTAGCGGGGACCCACTACGAGCAGTACTTC. Translated: CAISDLAGTHYEQYF.

As to this clone: A read error may account for a junction end that differs from germline. The chain couples TRBV10-3 to TRBJ2-7; possible D gene TRBD2, 6 bases. Germline V gene data show CDR1 as ENHRY and CDR2 as SYGVKD. There are 15 residues in the CDR3. The CDR3: CAISDIRAKDYEQCF. The CDR3 DNA is TGTGCCATCAGTGATATTAGGGCCAAGGACTACGAGCAGTGCTTC.

The rearrangement joins TRBV6-1 to TRBJ2-7, with D uncertain. The germline V gene encodes CDR1 MNHNS and CDR2 SASEGT. V lost 3 bases to trimming and J lost 4 bases, with 13 bases between them. The CDR3 is made up of 14 amino acids. The CDR3 region is CASSDIFRDYEQYF. The CDR3 DNA is TGTGCCAGCAGTGATATCTTCCGAGATTACGAGCAGTACTTC.

This clone was observed a handful of times. The chain employs TRBV5-8 and TRBJ2-4; no definite D call. Germline loops: CDR1 SGHTS, CDR2 YDEGEE. The CDR3 extends over 12 amino acids. V shed 1 base and J shed 5 bases, with 4 bases lying between them. CDR3 sequence: CASSLLENIQYF. CDR3 sequence (DNA): TGTGCCAGCAGCTTGCTAGAAAACATTCAGTACTTC.

The chain employs TRBV25-1 and TRBJ2-2; D not resolved. The length of the CDR3 is 15 residues. CDR1 and CDR2 from the germline V gene are MGHDK and SYGVNS. Trimming took off 2 bases at V and 7 bases at J, with 14 bases between the two ends. In nucleotides, the CDR3 is TGTGCCAGCAGTGAAGACGGTCACCGGGTCGGGGAGCTGTTTTTT. Protein: CASSEDGHRVGELFF.

This clone was seen more than once but under ten times. This chain uses TRBV5-6 with TRBJ1-4; D possibly corresponds to TRBD1 (5 bases). The CDR3 is 16 amino acids. V shed 0 bases and J shed 7 bases, with 16 bases lying between them. The germline gives CDR1 SGHDT, CDR2 YYEEEE. CDR3 in amino acids: CASSLATAGVGEKLFF. As DNA, the CDR3 is TGTGCCAGCAGCTTGGCAACCGCGGGGGTGGGTGAAAAACTGTTTTTT.

J is TRBJ2-1 and V is TRBV5-1, with TRBD2 matching 7 bases. Unmatched junction bases numbered 8, after V lost 2 bases and J lost 6 bases. Germline lookup yields CDR1 SGHRS and CDR2 YFSETQ. The CDR3 spans 15 residues. CDR3 loop: CASSFERGLLNEQFF. CDR3 bases: TGCGCCAGCAGCTTTGAGCGGGGTTTACTCAATGAGCAGTTCTTC.

This chain links TRBV7-9 with TRBJ1-3; unclear D gene. The V end was cut by 0 bases, the J end by 4 bases, with 7 bases between. This CDR3 has 14 residues. Germline lookup yields CDR1 SEHNR and CDR2 FQNEAQ (reference sequence). The CDR3 sequence is CASSLAEAGNTIYF. CDR3 bases: TGTGCCAGCAGCTTAGCTGAGGCGGGAAACACCATATATTTT.

This sequence joins TRBV9 and TRBJ1-2; no clear D. Germline V gene data show CDR1 as SGDLS and CDR2 as YYNGEE. The CDR3 contains 16 residues. V was cut by 0 bases and J by 8 bases, with 20 bases left in between. This CDR3 reads CASSVEQFPLQDGYTF. The CDR3 DNA sequence: TGTGCCAGCAGCGTAGAACAGTTCCCCTTACAAGACGGCTACACCTTC.

This chain joins TRBV11-2 and TRBJ2-7; TRBD2 might be the D (5 bases). Germline-derived CDR1 and CDR2 are SGHAT and FQNNGV. The CDR3 sequence is 15 residues long. Trimming cost V 4 bases and J 2 bases, with 15 bases left between them. CDR3 DNA sequence: TGTGCCAGCAGCTCCCTAGAGGGCGGAACCTACGAGCAGTACTTC. Translation gives CASSSLEGGTYEQYF.

The CDR3 loop reads CASSSTRGDSYNEQFF. The CDR3 DNA is TGCGCCAGCAGCTCGACGCGGGGGGACTCCTACAATGAGCAGTTCTTC. The J gene is TRBJ2-1, the V gene TRBV5-1; 8 bases match TRBD2. The CDR3 runs 16 residues. J was trimmed by 0 bases and V by 3 bases; bases with no gene match: 5. Germline V lookup: CDR1 SGHRS, CDR2 YFSETQ.

J is TRBJ1-5 and V is TRBV19; 9 bases map to TRBD1. V shed 1 base and J 11 bases; nucleotides not matched to a gene: 9. CDR3 length equals 15 residues. CDR1 and CDR2 from the germline V gene are LNHDA and SQIVND (reference sequence). The CDR3 sequence is CASSIVRTGVETQHF. CDR3 nucleotide sequence: TGTGCCAGTAGTATAGTTCGGACAGGGGTAGAGACCCAGCATTTT.

The rearrangement joins TRBV5-6 to TRBJ1-4; 7 nucleotides line up with TRBD1. Germline V gene data show CDR1 as SGHDT and CDR2 as YYEEEE. J gave up 4 bases and V 4 bases, and 13 bases lay outside the gene matches. The CDR3 loop spans 17 amino acids. CDR3 region: CASSRDSELLNNEKLFF. CDR3 nucleotides: TGTGCCAGCAGCCGGGACAGTGAGCTACTTAATAATGAAAAACTGTTTTTT. The full variable domain, rest sourced from reference TRBV5-6 and TRBJ1-4, is DAGVTQSPTHLIKTRGQQVTLRCSPKSGHDTVSWYQQALGQGPQFIFQYYEEEERQRGNFPDRFSGHQFPNYSSELNVNALLLGDSALYLCASSRDSELLNNEKLFFGSGTQLSVL.

The J gene is TRBJ2-1, the V gene TRBV12-5, with TRBD2 matching 11 bases. The germline gives CDR1 LGHNT, CDR2 FRNRAP. Losses at the gene ends were 3 bases for V and 7 bases for J; bases not matched to a gene: 8. This CDR3 is built from 16 residues. The CDR3, as DNA: TGTGCTAGTGGTTTCCATAGCGGGGGGGCTAGGAATGAGCAGTTCTTC. Its translation is CASGFHSGGARNEQFF. Complete variable domain (other parts from reference TRBV12-5 and TRBJ2-1): DARVTQTPRHKVTEMGQEVTMRCQPILGHNTVFWYRQTMMQGLELLAYFRNRAPLDDSGMPKDRFSAEMPDATLATLKIQPSEPRDSAVYFCASGFHSGGARNEQFFGPGTRLTVL.

This rearrangement joins TRBV5-4 to TRBJ2-1; 7 bases line up with TRBD2. The CDR3 is made up of 13 amino acids. Trimming took 4 bases from V and 6 from J; bases not matched to a gene: 4. Germline V gene lookup returns CDR1 SGHNT and CDR2 YYREEE (reference sequence). The CDR3 nucleotides are TGTGCCAGCAGCGTGGGGGGGGTCAATGAGCAGTTCTTC. Translated, it gives CASSVGGVNEQFF.

V gene TRBV11-2 combines with J gene TRBJ2-2, with TRBD1 matching over 8 bases. CDR1 is SGHAT and CDR2 is FQNNGV in the germline V gene. Losses at the gene ends were 5 bases for V and 3 bases for J; bases not matched to a gene: 8. CDR3 length equals 16 residues. The CDR3 region is CASSMWTGWDTGELFF. CDR3 DNA sequence: TGTGCCAGCAGCATGTGGACAGGGTGGGACACCGGGGAGCTGTTTTTT.

DNA for the CDR3: TGTGCCAGCTCACCATCCGGACAGGGTAATGAAAAACTGTTTTTT. Residues: CASSPSGQGNEKLFF. The chain joins TRBV18 to TRBJ1-4; TRBD1 matches 8 bases. The CDR3 runs to 15 residues. The junction had 3 bases not matched to a gene; V was cut back by 2 bases and J by 4 bases. Germline V lookup: CDR1 KGHSH, CDR2 LQKENI.

The gene calls are TRBV11-2 and TRBJ2-7; D is unresolved. Germline V gene data show CDR1 as SGHAT and CDR2 as FQNNGV. Trimming stripped 1 base from V and 6 bases from J, with 7 bases between. This CDR3 spans 12 amino acids. The CDR3 region has the DNA TGTGCCAGCAGCTTAGTTCGTCTCGAGCAGTACTTC. This gives the protein CASSLVRLEQYF.

This clone was observed once. V is TRBV27 and J is TRBJ2-1; perhaps TRBD1 as D (5 bases). Germline-derived CDR1 and CDR2 are MNHEY and SMNVEV (reference sequence). The CDR3 length is 16 residues. The V and J ends lost 0 bases and 6 bases respectively, with 15 bases between them. CDR3 protein: CASSLSPPGQINEQFF. CDR3 coding DNA: TGTGCCAGCAGTTTATCGCCCCCTGGACAAATCAATGAGCAGTTCTTC.

The chain employs TRBV30 and TRBJ2-7; D is perhaps TRBD2 (6 bases). Germline lookup yields CDR1 GTSNPN and CDR2 SVGIG (reference sequence). CDR3 length: 15 amino acids. V was shortened by 1 base and J by 1 base, with 14 bases between the two germline ends. In DNA form, the CDR3 reads TGTGCCTGGAGTGGGAGGGGAGCCGGGTCCTACGAGCAGTACTTC. This translates into CAWSGRGAGSYEQYF.

The chain recombines TRBV19 with TRBJ2-2; weak D call: TRBD1 (6 bases). The V gene's germline CDR1 is LNHDA and CDR2 SQIVND (reference sequence). The CDR3 loop spans 14 amino acids. Deletions cut 10 bases from V and 0 bases from J, with 12 bases between. In nucleotides, the CDR3 is TGTGCCACTCGAGGGGGAGCGAACACCGGGGAGCTGTTTTTT. This encodes CATRGGANTGELFF. Together with reference TRBV19 and TRBJ2-2, the CDR3 gives the full variable domain: DGGITQSPKYLFRKEGQNVTLSCEQNLNHDAMYWYRQDPGQGLRLIYYSQIVNDFQKGDIAEGYSVSREKKESFPLTVTSAQKNPTAFYLCATRGGANTGELFFGEGSRLTVL.